This is a list of T cell receptor beta chains from one sample in a study of blood T cells in healthy people across ages. TCRdb re-called the 5' RACE reads through MiXCR, storing one row per CDR3 protein. The sample contains some 900,000 distinct CDR3 sequences, 45% to 50% of which appear only once. Sequences were obtained from blood. These receptors were obtained from a man aged 25 to 40 in good health. Both conserved end residues are trimmed from each CDR3.

TRBV4-3	TRBJ2-7	ASSQEPGPVYEQY
TRBV7-2	.	ASSPPGTGTDEQY
TRBV28	TRBJ1-5	ASRIGSNQPQH
TRBV18	TRBJ2-7	ASSQISQGEQY
TRBV5-1	TRBJ1-1	ASSFRQGDTEAF
TRBV4-2	TRBJ2-1	ASSQDTTHNNEQF
TRBV6-5	TRBJ1-2	ATKSTATNYGYT
TRBV27	TRBJ2-1	ASSLSMGGARNEQF
TRBV5-1	TRBJ2-4	ASSSVLGLAKNIQY
TRBV20-1	TRBJ1-2	SARDRQSNYGYT
TRBV6-5	TRBJ2-3	ASARAGATDTQY
TRBV7-9	TRBJ2-3	ASSLESWDTQY
TRBV29-1	TRBJ2-5	SVLSSGGETQY
TRBV27	TRBJ1-4	ASGLRTGDEKLF
TRBV5-1	TRBJ1-1	ASSYRTPNTEAF
TRBV20-1	TRBJ2-3	SVGDRGGADTQY
TRBV29-1	TRBJ2-7	SVEGQGESYEQY
TRBV4-3	TRBJ1-2	ASSQGTPDRFYGYT
TRBV30	TRBJ1-2	AWSVGRSGGGYT
TRBV7-2	TRBJ2-7	ASSLQGMGEQY
TRBV7-8	TRBJ2-7	ASSLGGQPTGEQY
TRBV10-3	TRBJ2-5	AISEWGNQETQY
TRBV4-2	TRBJ2-7	ASANHRAAQY
TRBV6-4	TRBJ2-1	ATKLQGGSSYNEQF
TRBV29-1	TRBJ1-1	SVETHANTEAF
TRBV2	TRBJ2-7	ASSGIGRLYEQY
TRBV30	TRBJ2-1	AWSVTSEQF
TRBV20-1	TRBJ2-7	SAPSSEQY
TRBV9	TRBJ2-7	ASSATGAFYEQY
TRBV13	TRBJ2-3	ASRGSSVADTQY
TRBV12-3/TRBV12-4	.	ASSPWGLGTYEQY
TRBV5-1	TRBJ1-2	ASSLAWDSENYGYT
TRBV7-6	TRBJ1-2	ASSLGAEGSNYGYT
TRBV6-6	TRBJ1-2	ASSSQGARAHGYT
TRBV5-1	TRBJ2-7	ASSGTGYEQY
TRBV10-2	TRBJ1-1	ASSGPRQGGGDTEAF
TRBV7-2	TRBJ2-7	ASSSLGFGASGGSYEQY
TRBV27	TRBJ1-5	AVNQPQH
TRBV5-1	.	ASRHKPGQAQETQY
TRBV2	TRBJ1-5	ASSEGGLGNQPQH
TRBV3-1	TRBJ2-4	ASSQEGTVNIQY